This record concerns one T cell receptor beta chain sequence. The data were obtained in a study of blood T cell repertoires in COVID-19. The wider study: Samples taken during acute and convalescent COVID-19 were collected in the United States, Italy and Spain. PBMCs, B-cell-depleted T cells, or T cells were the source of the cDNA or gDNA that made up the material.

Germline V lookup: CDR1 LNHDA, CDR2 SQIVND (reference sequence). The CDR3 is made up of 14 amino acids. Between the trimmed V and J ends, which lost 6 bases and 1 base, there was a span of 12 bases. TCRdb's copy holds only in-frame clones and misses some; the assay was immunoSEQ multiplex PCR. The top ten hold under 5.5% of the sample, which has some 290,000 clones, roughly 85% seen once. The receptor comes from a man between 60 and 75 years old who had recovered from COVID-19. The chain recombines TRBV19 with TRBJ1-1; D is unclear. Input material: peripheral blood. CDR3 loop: CASRLGGTNTEAFF. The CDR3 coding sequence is TGTGCCAGTAGGCTAGGCGGAACGAACACTGAAGCTTTCTTT.